In its sample, the clone carrying this T cell receptor beta chain was seen once. The antigen is unknown. The source of the sample is a study of T cell repertoires in cytomegalovirus infection. The overall study: Recently identified HLA-C-restricted CMV epitopes were among the peptides used. Public TCR beta signatures provided an indication of both CMV infection and a matching HLA type. Notes on the study in general: CMV carriers with the relevant HLA were identified by cumulative public TCR beta family frequency. There were HLA-C-restricted CMV-specific TCR beta clonotypes dominating the ex vivo response.

MiXCR, applied by TCRdb to the reads, yields one record per CDR3 protein. The sample records about 740,000 distinct CDR3 sequences, 33% being singletons. The germline V gene encodes CDR1 KGHSH and CDR2 LQKENI. CDR3 length equals 15 residues. The V end was cut by 2 bases, the J end by 4 bases, with 13 bases between. The sequenced sample was cultured PBMCs, obtained from culture after CMV antigen stimulation. The chain employs TRBV18 and TRBJ2-3, with D tentatively TRBD2 (6 bases). This TCR was sampled from a human donor in good health (CMV status not recorded). Some clones in this sample may be carry-over from other donors' samples. The CDR3 is CASSPVGGGPDTQYF. The DNA for the CDR3 is TGTGCCAGCTCACCAGTCGGGGGTGGTCCAGATACGCAGTATTTT.